Presented here are 25 T cell receptor beta chains from one specimen sequenced in a study of cytomegalovirus exposure and HLA in healthy donors. The study ran its PCR with 60 Vbeta and 13 Jbeta primers. Assay used: immunoSEQ multiplex PCR; TCRdb lists only in-frame clones, some missing. Here the sample table reports 65,000 to 95,000 clones. The specimen was PBMCs. These receptor sequences come from a woman aged 55-75 years in good health and CMV-seronegative.

V and J are TRBV7-2 and TRBJ2-4, with a tentative D call TRBD2 (5 bases). V lost 5 bases, J lost 3 bases, and 11 bases lay in between. CDR1 and CDR2 from the germline V gene are SGHTA and FQGNSA. CDR3 length: 14 amino acids. CDR3 residues: CASSPGVFKNIQYF. CDR3 sequence (DNA): TGTGCCAGCAGCCCCGGGGTTTTCAAAAACATTCAGTACTTC.

This chain uses TRBV19 with TRBJ2-7; D perhaps matches TRBD2 (6 bases). With 0 bases removed from V and 2 bases from J, the gap between germline ends came to 11 bases. The CDR3 is made up of 15 amino acids. Germline values: CDR1 LNHDA, CDR2 SQIVND (reference sequence). CDR3 sequence: CASSIDWRGPYEQYF. In DNA form, the CDR3 reads TGTGCCAGTAGTATAGATTGGAGGGGCCCCTACGAGCAGTACTTC.

Written as DNA, the CDR3 is TGTGCCAGCAGCTTAGAAGCCGGAGTTTATAATTCACCCCTCCACTTT. Its protein product is CASSLEAGVYNSPLHF. The V call is TRBV7-9, the J call TRBJ1-6; D is undetermined. V was shortened by 1 base and J by 4 bases, with 11 bases between the two germline ends. This CDR3 has 16 amino acids. CDR1 and CDR2 from the germline V gene are SEHNR and FQNEAQ (reference sequence).

J is TRBJ1-5 and V is TRBV18; perhaps TRBD1 as D (5 bases). The germline gives CDR1 KGHSH, CDR2 LQKENI. This CDR3 has 14 amino acids. V lost 5 bases to trimming and J lost 3 bases, with 11 bases between them. The DNA of the CDR3 is TGTGCCAGCTCAGCCAGGGTAAACAATCAGCCCCAGCATTTT. It yields the protein CASSARVNNQPQHF.

This sequence joins TRBV29-1 and TRBJ1-5, with TRBD1 identical over 7 bases. V lost 7 bases and J lost 1; bases outside the gene matches: 13. This CDR3 is built from 16 residues. Germline CDR1 SQVTM, CDR2 ANQGSEA. The CDR3 nucleotides read TGCAGCGCTCTGACAGGGACCACCTCAAGCAATCAGCCCCAGCATTTT. Its protein is CSALTGTTSSNQPQHF.

V and J are TRBV5-5 and TRBJ2-7; a weak D match, TRBD1 (6 bases). CDR1 SGHKS and CDR2 YYEKEE come from the germline V gene (reference sequence). This CDR3 is 15 amino acids long. Trimming shortened V by 5 bases and J by 0 bases, and 15 bases separated the two germline ends. Written as DNA, the CDR3 is TGTGCCAGCAGTCGTACCTGGACAGCCTCCTACGAGCAGTACTTC. Encoded protein: CASSRTWTASYEQYF.

The rearrangement links TRBV19 to TRBJ2-5, with no clear D. The end of the DNA aligns better with TRBJ2-7, so the J call may be wrong. This CDR3 region has 11 residues. Looked up from germline, CDR1 is LNHDA and CDR2 is SQIVND (reference sequence). Here the CDR3 DNA reads TGTGCCAGTAGTATAGGATACGAGCAGTACTTC. Translation: CASSIGYEQYF.

The chain couples TRBV5-1 to TRBJ2-7; 7 bases line up with TRBD2. From germline, CDR1 is SGHRS and CDR2 YFSETQ. The CDR3 consists of 15 residues. With 3 bases clipped from V and 5 bases from J, the junction kept 11 bases outside the gene matches. This chain's CDR3 is CASSSGRPGKDEQYF. CDR3 DNA: TGCGCCAGCAGCTCCGGGAGGCCAGGGAAAGACGAGCAGTACTTC.

DNA for the CDR3: TGCGCCAGCAGCCCCCAGACCGCGGGGCCCTACGAGCAGTACTTC. Its translation is CASSPQTAGPYEQYF. This chain links TRBV5-1 with TRBJ2-7, with a tentative D call TRBD2 (6 bases). Germline CDR1 reads SGHRS; CDR2 reads YFSETQ. CDR3 size: 15 residues. V was pared by 4 bases and J by 2 bases, with 16 bases between.

The chain couples TRBV30 to TRBJ1-2; 7 nucleotides agree with TRBD1. The CDR3 runs to 15 residues. The germline V gene has CDR1 GTSNPN and CDR2 SVGIG (reference sequence). J lost 6 bases, V lost 3 bases, and 13 bases had no gene match. The CDR3 reads CAWSANRDSPNGYTF. The DNA of the CDR3 is TGTGCCTGGAGCGCTAACCGGGACAGTCCGAATGGCTACACCTTC.

The rearrangement links TRBV7-8 to TRBJ2-7; D is unresolved. Germline loops: CDR1 SGHVS, CDR2 FQNEAQ. The germline V and J ends were trimmed by 2 bases and 5 bases, with 4 bases remaining between them. There are 11 residues in the CDR3. CDR3: CASSLNNEQYF. CDR3 bases: TGTGCCAGCAGCTTAAACAACGAGCAGTACTTC.

The V and J genes are TRBV5-1 and TRBJ2-5, with 10 bases that match TRBD2. V was clipped by 0 bases and J by 4 bases; unmatched bases: 3. Germline loops: CDR1 SGHRS, CDR2 YFSETQ. The CDR3 loop spans 15 amino acids. The CDR3 region has the DNA TGCGCCAGCAGCTTGGCTAGCGGGAGCGCAGAGACCCAGTACTTC. Encoded protein: CASSLASGSAETQYF.

V usage is TRBV30 and J usage is TRBJ2-3, with 8 bases identical to TRBD2. Per germline, CDR1 GTSNPN and CDR2 SVGIG (reference sequence). V was pared by 3 bases and J by 1 base, with 12 bases of the junction left unmatched. CDR3 size: 17 residues. CDR3 residues: CAWSPPLAGGRTDTQYF. The CDR3 DNA reads as TGTGCCTGGAGCCCCCCCCTGGCGGGAGGCCGCACAGATACGCAGTATTTT.

The J gene is TRBJ1-2, the V gene TRBV2; a possible D gene is TRBD1 (5 bases). Trimming pared 2 bases from V and 4 bases from J, leaving 11 bases between. From germline, CDR1 is SNHLY and CDR2 FYNNEI. There are 14 residues in the CDR3. CDR3 DNA sequence: TGTGCCAGCAGTGAAACGGGGGGAACCTATGGCTACACCTTC. Translated: CASSETGGTYGYTF. Based on the CDR3 plus reference TRBV2 and TRBJ1-2, the full variable domain is EPEVTQTPSHQVTQMGQEVILRCVPISNHLYFYWYRQILGQKVEFLVSFYNNEISEKSEIFDDQFSVERPDGSNFTLKIRSTKLEDSAMYFCASSETGGTYGYTFGSGTRLTVV.

Measured by frequency, this clone is medium-sized. The rearrangement joins TRBV7-2 to TRBJ2-3, with a weak D call TRBD1 (5 bases). Per the germline V gene, CDR1 is SGHTA and CDR2 is FQGNSA. This CDR3 region has 15 residues. V was trimmed by 5 bases and J by 3 bases, leaving 15 bases between them. The CDR3 region has the DNA TGTGCCAGCAGCCCCTGGGGCGGTATTACAGATACGCAGTATTTT. This gives the protein CASSPWGGITDTQYF. The full variable domain, with the rest looked up from reference TRBV7-2 and TRBJ2-3, is GAGVSQSPSNKVTEKGKDVELRCDPISGHTALYWYRQSLGQGLEFLIYFQGNSAPDKSGLPSDRFSAERTGGSVSTLTIQRTQQEDSAVYLCASSPWGGITDTQYFGPGTRLTVL.

V gene TRBV7-9 combines with J gene TRBJ2-3; D is undetermined. Deletions cut 4 bases from V and 2 bases from J, with 10 bases between. Germline CDR1 and CDR2: SEHNR and FQNEAQ (reference sequence). This CDR3 comprises 14 residues. The DNA for the CDR3 is TGTGCCAGCAGCTCCGAGCAATCCACAGATACGCAGTATTTT. Translated: CASSSEQSTDTQYF. Drawing the rest from reference TRBV7-9 and TRBJ2-3, the complete variable domain is DTGVSQNPRHKITKRGQNVTFRCDPISEHNRLYWYRQTLGQGPEFLTYFQNEAQLEKSRLLSDRFSAERPKGSFSTLEIQRTEQGDSAMYLCASSSEQSTDTQYFGPGTRLTVL.

V and J are TRBV11-3 and TRBJ2-5; tentative D call: TRBD1 (6 bases). The CDR3 is 14 residues long. V dropped 5 bases and J dropped 0 bases, with 10 bases sitting between them. Germline V gene lookup returns CDR1 SGHNT and CDR2 YENEEA. The CDR3 sequence: CASSPRDNQETQYF. The CDR3 bases are TGTGCCAGCAGCCCCCGGGACAACCAAGAGACCCAGTACTTC.

The chain carries TRBV6-6 and TRBJ2-5; TRBD1 aligns across 12 bases. J gave up 6 bases and V 10 bases, and 12 bases lay outside the gene matches. Germline V gene lookup returns CDR1 MNHNY and CDR2 SVGAGI (reference sequence). The CDR3 is made up of 15 amino acids. The CDR3 is CATLPGTGGTKTQYF. The CDR3 DNA sequence: TGTGCCACTCTTCCGGGGACAGGGGGCACGAAGACCCAGTACTTC.

The gene calls are TRBV29-1 and TRBJ2-5; 8 nucleotides agree with TRBD2. Germline V gene data show CDR1 as SQVTM and CDR2 as ANQGSEA. This CDR3 is built from 14 residues. V dropped 3 bases and J dropped 5; count of bases not matched to a gene: 8. The chain's CDR3 is CSVDGVRGGETQYF. The CDR3, as DNA: TGCAGCGTTGATGGGGTCCGGGGGGGCGAGACCCAGTACTTC.

The chain combines TRBV27 with TRBJ1-1, with 7 bases matching TRBD1. CDR3 length: 14 amino acids. Germline loops: CDR1 MNHEY, CDR2 SMNVEV (reference sequence). V trimming: 6 bases; J trimming: 1 base; junction bases outside the gene matches: 5. This chain's CDR3 is CASRIWTGNTEAFF. The CDR3, as DNA: TGTGCCAGCAGAATTTGGACAGGGAACACTGAAGCTTTCTTT.

The V call is TRBV18, the J call TRBJ2-7, with 10 positions matching TRBD1. The germline V gene has CDR1 KGHSH and CDR2 LQKENI. The CDR3 length is 18 residues. V dropped 1 base and J dropped 2; count of bases not matched to a gene: 11. CDR3 nucleotides: TGTGCCAGCTCACCACGAGGGTCTGGACAGGGGGTGGCCTACGAGCAGTACTTC. It yields the protein CASSPRGSGQGVAYEQYF.

The J gene is TRBJ2-7, the V gene TRBV27; 10 positions agree with TRBD2. The length of the CDR3 is 14 residues. V dropped 7 bases and J dropped 9; count of bases not matched to a gene: 12. CDR1 MNHEY and CDR2 SMNVEV come from the germline V gene (reference sequence). CDR3 nucleotides: TGTGCCAGCATCCCCGAAGCGGGAGGGCCCGTGCAGTACTTC. Translation gives CASIPEAGGPVQYF.

The V gene is TRBV18, the J gene TRBJ1-1; D unresolved. CDR3 size: 13 residues. CDR1 is KGHSH, CDR2 LQKENI, per germline. Trimming removed 3 bases from V and 6 bases from J, with 11 bases in between. The chain's CDR3 is CASSPIEGAEAFF. The CDR3 region has the DNA TGTGCCAGCTCACCGATTGAGGGCGCTGAAGCTTTCTTT. Looking up the rest from reference TRBV18 and TRBJ1-1 gives the full variable domain: NAGVMQNPRHLVRRRGQEARLRCSPMKGHSHVYWYRQLPEEGLKFMVYLQKENIIDESGMPKERFSAEFPKEGPSILRIQQVVRGDSAAYFCASSPIEGAEAFFGQGTRLTVV.

The rearrangement links TRBV7-9 to TRBJ2-3, with D maybe TRBD2 (5 bases). V was shortened by 1 base and J by 2 bases, with 10 bases between the two germline ends. Per germline, CDR1 SEHNR and CDR2 FQNEAQ (reference sequence). The CDR3 loop spans 15 amino acids. CDR3 protein: CASSLVRGNTDTQYF. Here the CDR3 DNA reads TGTGCCAGCAGCTTAGTTCGGGGAAACACAGATACGCAGTATTTT.

The V gene is TRBV11-2, the J gene TRBJ2-7, with 11 bases lining up with TRBD2. Germline-derived CDR1 and CDR2 are SGHAT and FQNNGV. J gave up 6 bases and V 3 bases, and 10 bases lay outside the gene matches. The CDR3 length is 16 residues. CDR3 nucleotides: TGTGCCAGCAGCTTCGGTAGCGGGAGGGTAGGTGGCGAGCAGTACTTC. This codes for CASSFGSGRVGGEQYF.